This T cell receptor beta chain was identified during a study of CD8+CD57+ T cells in acquired aplastic anemia. General study findings and limits: A set of some 28 CD8+ CDR3 sequences was shared between patients and controls, and these sequences appeared highly expressed in patients.

Genomic DNA provided the template from which TCR beta VDJ and CDR3 profiles were obtained. TCRdb redid the calling of the reads with MiXCR, one entry per CDR3 protein. The table lists some 120,000 distinct CDR3 sequences, approximately 50% of them singletons. With regard to this clonotype: No antigen is known for it.

Patients selected for sequencing had displayed CD8+CD57+ cell expansion by flow cytometry. Diagnosis of severe acquired aplastic anemia applied to all patients. There was no therapy given to any patient before the blood sampling took place. The sequenced sample was sorted CD4+, CD8+, or CD8+CD57+ T cells (not recorded which) from PBMCs. The TCR originated in a human donor with aplastic anemia.

The CDR3 is CASSSDSQETQYF. Written as DNA, the CDR3 is TGTGCCAGCAGCTCGGACAGTCAAGAGACCCAGTACTTC. The chain recombines TRBV7-9 with TRBJ2-5; tentative D call: TRBD1 (6 bases). Germline V gives CDR1 SEHNR, CDR2 FQNEAQ (reference sequence). V was shortened by 4 bases and J by 2 bases, with 8 bases between the two germline ends. This CDR3 is 13 amino acids long. The entire variable domain, with the rest obtained from reference TRBV7-9 and TRBJ2-5, is as follows: DTGVSQNPRHKITKRGQNVTFRCDPISEHNRLYWYRQTLGQGPEFLTYFQNEAQLEKSRLLSDRFSAERPKGSFSTLEIQRTEQGDSAMYLCASSSDSQETQYFGPGTRLLVL.